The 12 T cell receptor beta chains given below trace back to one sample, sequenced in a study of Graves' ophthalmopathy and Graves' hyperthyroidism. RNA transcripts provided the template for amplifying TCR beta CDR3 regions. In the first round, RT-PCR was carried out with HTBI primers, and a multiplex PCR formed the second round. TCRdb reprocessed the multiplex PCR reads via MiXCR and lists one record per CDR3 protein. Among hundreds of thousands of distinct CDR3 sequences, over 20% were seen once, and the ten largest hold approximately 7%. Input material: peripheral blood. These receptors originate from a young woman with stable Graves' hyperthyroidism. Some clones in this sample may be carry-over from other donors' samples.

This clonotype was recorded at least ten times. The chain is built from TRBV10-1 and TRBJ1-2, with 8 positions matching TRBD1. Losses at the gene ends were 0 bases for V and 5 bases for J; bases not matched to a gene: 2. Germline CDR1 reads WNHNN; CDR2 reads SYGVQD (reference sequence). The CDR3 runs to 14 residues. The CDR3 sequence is CASSESRQGYGYTF. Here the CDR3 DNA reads TGCGCCAGCAGTGAGTCCCGACAGGGGTATGGCTACACCTTC.

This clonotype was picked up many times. CDR3 nucleotides: TGTGCCAGTAGGCCACAGGGCGGACCGAATTCACCCCTCCACTTT. Translating gives CASRPQGGPNSPLHF. The chain joins TRBV19 to TRBJ1-6; D might be TRBD1 (6 bases). Germline V gives CDR1 LNHDA, CDR2 SQIVND (reference sequence). The CDR3 spans 15 residues. V shed 6 bases and J shed 7 bases, with 16 bases lying between them.

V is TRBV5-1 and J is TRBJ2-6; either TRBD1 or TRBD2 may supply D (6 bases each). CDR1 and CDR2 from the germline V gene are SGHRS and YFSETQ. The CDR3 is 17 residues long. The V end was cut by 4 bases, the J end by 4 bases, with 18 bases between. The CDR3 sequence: CASSPESGGSGANVLTF. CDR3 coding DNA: TGCGCCAGCAGCCCGGAATCCGGGGGCTCAGGGGCCAACGTCCTGACTTTC. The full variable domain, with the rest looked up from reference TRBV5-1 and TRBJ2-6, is KAGVTQTPRYLIKTRGQQVTLSCSPISGHRSVSWYQQTPGQGLQFLFEYFSETQRNKGNFPGRFSGRQFSNSRSEMNVSTLELGDSALYLCASSPESGGSGANVLTFGAGSRLTVL.

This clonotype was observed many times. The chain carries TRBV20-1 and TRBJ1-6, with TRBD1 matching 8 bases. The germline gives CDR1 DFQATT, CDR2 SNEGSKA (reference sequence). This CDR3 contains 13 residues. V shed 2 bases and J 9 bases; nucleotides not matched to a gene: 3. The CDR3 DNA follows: TGCAGTGCTAGATCCGGACAGGGTTCACCCCTCCACTTT. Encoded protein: CSARSGQGSPLHF.

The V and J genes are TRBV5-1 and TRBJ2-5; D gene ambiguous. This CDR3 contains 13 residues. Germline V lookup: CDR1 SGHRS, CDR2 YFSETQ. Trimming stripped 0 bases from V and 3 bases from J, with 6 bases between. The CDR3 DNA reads TGCGCCAGCAGCTTGGCACAGAAAGAGACCCAGTACTTC. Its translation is CASSLAQKETQYF.

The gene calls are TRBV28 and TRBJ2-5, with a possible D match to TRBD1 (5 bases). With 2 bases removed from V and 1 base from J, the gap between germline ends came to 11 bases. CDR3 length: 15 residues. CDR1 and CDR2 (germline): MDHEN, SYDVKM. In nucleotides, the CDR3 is TGTGCCAGCAGTTTACGTAATCAGGGCCAAGAGACCCAGTACTTC. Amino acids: CASSLRNQGQETQYF.

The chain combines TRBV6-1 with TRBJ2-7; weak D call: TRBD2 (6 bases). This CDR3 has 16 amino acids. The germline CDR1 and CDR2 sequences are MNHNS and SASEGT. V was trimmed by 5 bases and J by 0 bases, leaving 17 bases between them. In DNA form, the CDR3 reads TGTGCCAGCAGTCGCGGGACTGCAGTGCTCTCCTACGAGCAGTACTTC. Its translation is CASSRGTAVLSYEQYF.

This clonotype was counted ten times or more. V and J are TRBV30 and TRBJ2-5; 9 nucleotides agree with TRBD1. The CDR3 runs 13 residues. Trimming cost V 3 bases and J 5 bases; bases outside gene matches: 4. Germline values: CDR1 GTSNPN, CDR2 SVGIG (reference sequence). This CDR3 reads CAWRRDREETQYF. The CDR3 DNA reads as TGTGCCTGGAGGAGGGACAGGGAGGAGACCCAGTACTTC.

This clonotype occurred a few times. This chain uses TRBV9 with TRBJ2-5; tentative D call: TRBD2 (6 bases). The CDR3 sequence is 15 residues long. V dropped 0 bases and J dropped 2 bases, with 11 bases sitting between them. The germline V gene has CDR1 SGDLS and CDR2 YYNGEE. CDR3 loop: CASSVAGSGQETQYF. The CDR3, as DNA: TGTGCCAGCAGCGTAGCAGGGAGCGGGCAAGAGACCCAGTACTTC.

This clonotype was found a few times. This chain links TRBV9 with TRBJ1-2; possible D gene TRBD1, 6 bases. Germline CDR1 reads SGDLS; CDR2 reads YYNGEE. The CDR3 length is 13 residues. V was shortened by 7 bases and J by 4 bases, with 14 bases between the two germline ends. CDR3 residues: CASARGGGYGYTF. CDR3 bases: TGTGCCAGCGCGAGGGGGGGAGGCTATGGCTACACCTTC.

The CDR3 DNA reads TGCAGTTACCCCGGGGCGCGTGGCTACACCTTC. This gives the protein CSYPGARGYTF. The chain is built from TRBV20-1 and TRBJ1-2; a possible D gene is TRBD1 (5 bases). V dropped 8 bases and J dropped 7 bases, with 14 bases sitting between them. Per germline, CDR1 DFQATT and CDR2 SNEGSKA (reference sequence). The CDR3 has 11 residues.

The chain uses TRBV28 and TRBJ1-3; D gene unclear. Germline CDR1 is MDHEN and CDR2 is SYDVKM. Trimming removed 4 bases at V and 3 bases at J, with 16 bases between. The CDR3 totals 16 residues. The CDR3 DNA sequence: TGTGCCAGCAGTTACCGTCTGAGGCACGTTGGAAACACCATATATTTT. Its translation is CASSYRLRHVGNTIYF.